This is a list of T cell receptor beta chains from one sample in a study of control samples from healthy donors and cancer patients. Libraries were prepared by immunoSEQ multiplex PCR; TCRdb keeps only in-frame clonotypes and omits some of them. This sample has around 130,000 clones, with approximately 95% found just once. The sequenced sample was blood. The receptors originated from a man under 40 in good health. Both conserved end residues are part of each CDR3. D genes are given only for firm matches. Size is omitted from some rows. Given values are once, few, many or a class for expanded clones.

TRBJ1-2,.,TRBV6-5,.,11,CASSAHYGYTF,TGTGCCAGCAGCGCCCACTATGGCTACACCTTC
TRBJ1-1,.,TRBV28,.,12,CASSSGTAEAFF,TGTGCCAGCAGTTCGGGGACGGCTGAAGCTTTCTTT
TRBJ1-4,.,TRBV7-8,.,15,CASSPKGGGVEKLFF,TGTGCCAGCAGCCCCAAGGGGGGAGGAGTGGAAAAACTGTTTTTT
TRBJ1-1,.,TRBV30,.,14,CALFLGGGGTEAFF,TGTGCGTTATTCCTCGGGGGAGGGGGAACTGAAGCTTTCTTT
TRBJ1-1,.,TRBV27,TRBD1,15,CASRTYRGHGTEAFF,TGTGCCAGCAGGACCTACAGGGGGCATGGCACTGAAGCTTTCTTT
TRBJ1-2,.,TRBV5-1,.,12,CASSQIGYGYTF,TGCGCCAGCAGCCAAATAGGGTATGGCTACACCTTC
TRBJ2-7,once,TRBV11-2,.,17,CASSFKYSSPRLAEQYF,TGTGCCAGCAGCTTTAAATACAGTTCCCCGCGTCTAGCCGAGCAGTACTTC
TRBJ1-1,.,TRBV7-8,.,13,CASSLGRNTEAFF,TGTGCCAGCAGCTTAGGGAGGAACACTGAAGCTTTCTTT
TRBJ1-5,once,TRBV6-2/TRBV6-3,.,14,CASSYSGGAQPQHF,TGTGCCAGCAGTTACTCTGGAGGGGCGCAGCCCCAGCATTTT
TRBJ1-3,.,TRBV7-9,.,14,CASSLGRSGNTIYF,TGTGCCAGCAGCTTAGGCCGGTCTGGAAACACCATATATTTT
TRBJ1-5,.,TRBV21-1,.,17,CASSKVRDRGRNQPQHF,TGTGCCAGCAGCAAAGTGCGGGACAGGGGGCGCAATCAGCCCCAGCATTTT
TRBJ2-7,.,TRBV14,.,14,CASSPGAEPYEQYF,TGTGCCAGCAGCCCGGGGGCGGAACCCTACGAGCAGTACTTC
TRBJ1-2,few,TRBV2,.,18,CASSESPRPLDQPGGYTF,TGTGCCAGCAGTGAGTCGCCGCGCCCCCTCGACCAGCCGGGCGGCTACACCTTC
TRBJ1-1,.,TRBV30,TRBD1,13,CAWRSGGRTEAFF,TGTGCCTGGAGATCAGGGGGCCGCACTGAAGCTTTCTTT
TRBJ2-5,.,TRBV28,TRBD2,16,CASSGVAGAFGETQYF,TGTGCCAGCAGCGGGGTAGCGGGGGCCTTCGGGGAGACCCAGTACTTC
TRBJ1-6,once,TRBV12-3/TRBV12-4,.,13,CASSYQLNSPLHF,TGTGCCAGCAGTTATCAGCTTAATTCACCCCTCCACTTT
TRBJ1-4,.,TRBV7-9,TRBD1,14,CASSRQGVNEKLFF,TGTGCCAGCAGTCGACAGGGGGTTAATGAAAAACTGTTTTTT
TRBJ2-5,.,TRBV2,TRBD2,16,CASRDLTSGNEETQYF,TGTGCCAGCAGGGACCTGACTAGCGGGAATGAAGAGACCCAGTACTTC
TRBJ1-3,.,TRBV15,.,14,CATSEESSGNTIYF,TGTGCCACCAGTGAGGAGAGCTCTGGAAACACCATATATTTT
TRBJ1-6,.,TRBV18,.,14,CASSLNNNNSPLHF,TGTGCCAGCTCACTAAACAACAATAATTCACCCCTCCACTTT
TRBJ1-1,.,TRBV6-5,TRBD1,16,CASSFGTGGRNTEAFF,TGTGCCAGCAGTTTCGGGACAGGGGGACGGAACACTGAAGCTTTCTTT
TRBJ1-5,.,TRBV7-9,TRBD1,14,CASSLAGQGVPQHF,TGTGCCAGCAGCTTAGCGGGGCAGGGGGTACCCCAGCATTTT
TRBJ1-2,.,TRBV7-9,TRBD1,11,CASTGTDGYTF,TGTGCCAGCACCGGGACAGACGGCTACACCTTC
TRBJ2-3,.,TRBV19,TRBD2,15,CASSTGTTSTDTQYF,TGTGCCAGTAGTACAGGGACTACTAGCACAGATACGCAGTATTTT
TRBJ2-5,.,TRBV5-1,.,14,CASSREGSKETQYF,TGCGCCAGCAGCAGAGAGGGGTCGAAGGAGACCCAGTACTTC
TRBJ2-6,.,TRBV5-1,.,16,CASSLVPGVGANVLTF,TGCGCCAGCAGCTTGGTTCCCGGGGTCGGGGCCAACGTCCTGACTTTC
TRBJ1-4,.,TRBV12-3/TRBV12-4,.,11,CASSLNEKLFF,TGTGCCAGCAGCCTTAATGAAAAACTGTTTTTT
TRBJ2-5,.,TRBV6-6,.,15,CASTSRGPPGETQYF,TGTGCCAGCACGAGCAGAGGGCCACCCGGAGAGACCCAGTACTTC
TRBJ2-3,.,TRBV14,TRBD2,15,CASSETGGGTDTQYF,TGTGCCAGCAGCGAAACGGGAGGGGGCACAGATACGCAGTATTTT
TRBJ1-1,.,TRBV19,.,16,CASSIGVRSMNTEAFF,TGTGCCAGTAGTATTGGAGTCAGATCCATGAACACTGAAGCTTTCTTT
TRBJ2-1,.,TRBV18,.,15,CASSLELGGSDEQFF,TGTGCCAGCTCACTAGAACTAGGAGGGTCGGATGAGCAGTTCTTC
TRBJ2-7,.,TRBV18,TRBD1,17,CASSPSIRTGRIYEQYF,TGTGCCAGCTCACCGTCGATCCGGACAGGGCGAATATACGAGCAGTACTTC
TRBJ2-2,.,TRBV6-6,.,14,CASSYQSGTGELFF,TGTGCCAGCAGTTACCAATCAGGGACCGGGGAGCTGTTTTTT
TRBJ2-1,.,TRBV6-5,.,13,CASRGGLNNEQFF,TGTGCCAGCAGAGGGGGACTAAACAATGAGCAGTTCTTC
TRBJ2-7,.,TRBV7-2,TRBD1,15,CASSLTGGLSYEQYF,TGTGCCAGCAGCTTGACAGGGGGGCTTTCCTACGAGCAGTACTTC
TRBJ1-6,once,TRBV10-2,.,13,CASSLPGLTPLHF,TGCGCCAGCAGCCTGCCGGGCCTAACACCCCTCCACTTT
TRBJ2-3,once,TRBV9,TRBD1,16,CASSSGDRIITDTQYF,TGTGCCAGCAGCTCGGGGGACAGGATTATTACAGATACGCAGTATTTT
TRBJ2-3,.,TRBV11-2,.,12,CASTPSEDTQYF,TGTGCCAGCACCCCATCGGAAGATACGCAGTATTTT
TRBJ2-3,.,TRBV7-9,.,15,CASSLGAVAADTQYF,TGTGCCAGCAGCCTTGGGGCAGTAGCAGCAGATACGCAGTATTTT